The 14 T cell receptor beta chains given below trace back to one sample, sequenced in a study of T cells in Graves' hyperthyroidism and ophthalmopathy. RNA transcripts yielded amplified TCR beta CDR3 regions. The TCR CDR3 first-round RT-PCR relied on the HTBI primer set. TCRdb re-called the multiplex PCR reads through MiXCR, storing one row per CDR3 protein. The sample holds approximately 510,000 distinct CDR3 sequences, approximately 49% seen once. Sequencing used peripheral blood or thyroid tissue (not recorded which). Receptors originate from an adult woman with Graves' disease, either hyperthyroidism or ophthalmopathy (not recorded which).

V usage is TRBV20-1 and J usage is TRBJ1-1, with a tentative D call TRBD1 (6 bases). In germline, CDR1 is DFQATT, CDR2 SNEGSKA (reference sequence). There are 13 residues in the CDR3. V lost 1 base and J 6 bases, leaving 12 bases between the germline ends. The CDR3 nucleotides are TGCAGTGCTAGAGGGGACAAAGGGGCTGAAGCTTTCTTT. Translated: CSARGDKGAEAFF.

The chain is built from TRBV7-9 and TRBJ1-3; D call uncertain. This CDR3 spans 12 amino acids. The V end lost 5 bases, the J end lost 4 bases, and 6 bases lay between the germline ends. The V gene's germline CDR1 is SEHNR and CDR2 FQNEAQ (reference sequence). CDR3 amino acids: CASSPPGNTIYF. The CDR3 nucleotides are TGTGCCAGCAGCCCCCCAGGAAACACCATATATTTT.

This clonotype was found many times. The chain carries TRBV2 and TRBJ1-1; a possible D gene is TRBD1 (6 bases). This CDR3 is 15 amino acids long. Per the germline V gene, CDR1 is SNHLY and CDR2 is FYNNEI. The V gene lost 6 bases and the J gene lost 1 base, with 15 bases spanning the gap. CDR3 nucleotides: TGTGCCAGCAGCTTGGGGGGCTCTAGGAACACTGAAGCTTTCTTT. Residues: CASSLGGSRNTEAFF.

By frequency in the sample, this clonotype is medium-sized. This chain links TRBV2 with TRBJ1-5; TRBD1 agrees at 8 bases. Germline V lookup: CDR1 SNHLY, CDR2 FYNNEI. The CDR3 is 13 residues long. With V trimmed by 8 bases and J by 5 bases, 5 bases remained unmatched. Here the CDR3 reads CASRQGTDQPQHF. CDR3 coding DNA: TGTGCCAGCCGACAGGGGACGGATCAGCCCCAGCATTTT.

This clonotype turned up a few times. V usage is TRBV30 and J usage is TRBJ1-5; possibly TRBD1 for D (5 bases). From germline, CDR1 is GTSNPN and CDR2 SVGIG (reference sequence). V lost 3 bases to trimming and J lost 6 bases, with 15 bases between them. The length of the CDR3 is 14 residues. The CDR3 coding sequence is TGTGCCTGGAGCTCCGGCTTGGGGGGTCAGCCCCAGCATTTT. Encoded protein: CAWSSGLGGQPQHF.

The chain uses TRBV7-9 and TRBJ2-3; 7 bases line up with TRBD2. From germline, CDR1 is SEHNR and CDR2 FQNEAQ (reference sequence). V was clipped by 6 bases and J by 3 bases; unmatched bases: 9. The CDR3 totals 15 residues. The DNA for the CDR3 is TGTGCCAGCAGTACCTGGGCGGGAGATACAGATACGCAGTATTTT. Translation gives CASSTWAGDTDTQYF.

The chain carries TRBV7-8 and TRBJ2-7, with TRBD1 matching 7 bases. The CDR3 has 14 residues. V dropped 3 bases and J dropped 1; count of bases not matched to a gene: 3. The V gene's germline CDR1 is SGHVS and CDR2 FQNEAQ. As DNA, the CDR3 is TGTGCCAGCAGCTTGACGACAGGGTCCTACGAGCAGTACTTC. Protein: CASSLTTGSYEQYF.

This clonotype appeared once. The chain links TRBV20-1 to TRBJ2-2; TRBD2 agrees at 10 bases. After removal of 4 bases from V and 3 bases from J, the junction contained 5 bases not matched to a gene. The germline V gene has CDR1 DFQATT and CDR2 SNEGSKA (reference sequence). The CDR3 consists of 15 residues. CDR3 in amino acids: CSATPSGSYTGELFF. DNA for the CDR3: TGCAGTGCTACCCCTAGCGGGAGCTACACCGGGGAGCTGTTTTTT.

This clonotype was detected ten times or more. This chain links TRBV2 with TRBJ2-7; 11 bases are a match to TRBD2. This CDR3 has 15 amino acids. The ends lost 6 bases at V and 5 bases at J; junction bases unmatched: 9. Germline CDR1 is SNHLY and CDR2 is FYNNEI. Here the CDR3 DNA reads TGTGCCAGCAGCCAAACTAGCGGGAGATCTGACGAGCAGTACTTC. It codes for CASSQTSGRSDEQYF. Variable domain in full (rest from reference TRBV2 and TRBJ2-7): EPEVTQTPSHQVTQMGQEVILRCVPISNHLYFYWYRQILGQKVEFLVSFYNNEISEKSEIFDDQFSVERPDGSNFTLKIRSTKLEDSAMYFCASSQTSGRSDEQYFGPGTRLTVT.

This clonotype was seen a few times. The chain combines TRBV19 with TRBJ1-5; no definite D call. CDR1 is LNHDA, CDR2 SQIVND, per germline (reference sequence). The CDR3 length is 13 residues. The V gene lost 2 bases and the J gene lost 4 bases, with 6 bases spanning the gap. The CDR3 DNA reads TGTGCCAGTAGTATATTGTGGAATCAGCCCCAGCATTTT. Translated, it gives CASSILWNQPQHF.

There are many counts of this clonotype. CDR3 in amino acids: CASSQDLSSPLHF. The CDR3 nucleotides are TGTGCCAGCAGCCAAGATCTGTCATCACCCCTCCACTTT. The chain carries TRBV3-1 and TRBJ1-6, with D unclear. The CDR3 totals 13 residues. Germline CDR1 LGHDT, CDR2 YNNKEL (reference sequence). V was pared by 0 bases and J by 10 bases, with 7 bases between. The full variable domain, with the rest looked up from reference TRBV3-1 and TRBJ1-6, is DTAVSQTPKYLVTQMGNDKSIKCEQNLGHDTMYWYKQDSKKFLKIMFSYNNKELIINETVPNRFSPKSPDKAHLNLHINSLELGDSAVYFCASSQDLSSPLHFGNGTRLTVT.

This rearrangement joins TRBV9 to TRBJ1-1; D is possibly TRBD1 (5 bases). CDR1 SGDLS and CDR2 YYNGEE come from the germline V gene. There are 14 residues in the CDR3. Trimming removed 4 bases from V and 6 bases from J, with 16 bases in between. The CDR3 here is CASSHPGHRPEAFF. In nucleotides, the CDR3 is TGTGCCAGCAGCCACCCTGGACACCGTCCTGAAGCTTTCTTT. Supplemented by reference TRBV9 and TRBJ1-1, the full variable domain reads DSGVTQTPKHLITATGQRVTLRCSPRSGDLSVYWYQQSLDQGLQFLIQYYNGEERAKGNILERFSAQQFPDLHSELNLSSLELGDSALYFCASSHPGHRPEAFFGQGTRLTVV.

The chain employs TRBV7-9 and TRBJ1-5; D uncertain. Germline values: CDR1 SEHNR, CDR2 FQNEAQ (reference sequence). The CDR3 spans 13 residues. V was shortened by 5 bases and J by 2 bases, with 7 bases between the two germline ends. CDR3 protein: CASSHRGNQPQHF. CDR3 DNA: TGTGCCAGCAGCCACCGGGGCAATCAGCCCCAGCATTTT.

Notes on this clonotype: Since a much larger clone is just one base distant, this may be a read error. This chain uses TRBV14 with TRBJ2-2, with D maybe TRBD2 (5 bases). CDR1 SGHDN and CDR2 FVKESK come from the germline V gene. V was pared by 5 bases and J by 0 bases, with 10 bases between. The CDR3 spans 15 residues. CDR3 nucleotides: TGTGCCAGCAGCAAGGAGGTGGCGAACACCGGGGAGCTGTTTTTT. This sequence encodes CASSKEVANTGELFF.